This entry features one T cell receptor (beta chain) sequence. Sample time point: pre-sensitization, week 0. The treatment here: therapeutic diphenylcyclopropenone sensitization with weekly scalp DPC. This sample is part of a study of human T cells and chemical hapten exposure. The CDR3 loop spans 16 amino acids. Germline V gene lookup returns CDR1 DFQATT and CDR2 SNEGSKA (reference sequence). The V gene end was trimmed by 0 bases and the J gene end by 1 base; junction bases not matched to a gene: 6. TCRdb re-analysed the RACE reads in MiXCR, keeping a single row per CDR3 protein. The sample has 280,000 or so distinct CDR3 sequences; approximately 7.5% are singletons.

The origin of this receptor is a man aged 18 to 30 with alopecia areata. Some clones in this sample may be carry-over from other donors' samples. The V and J genes are TRBV20-1 and TRBJ2-3; 8 nucleotides match TRBD2. The specimen was whole blood, collected in connection with sensitization to the hapten diphenylcyclopropenone (DPC). The CDR3 loop reads CSARDSYGRGTDTQYF. The CDR3 nucleotides read TGCAGTGCTAGAGATAGTTACGGGAGGGGCACAGATACGCAGTATTTT.